This passage covers 28 T cell receptor beta chains from one sample sequenced in a study of a mutant IDH1 vaccine in newly diagnosed glioma. Time point of the sample: week 23, last vaccination. Every vaccine dose comprised 300 ug of mutant IDH1 20-mer peptide plus topical imiquimod. What these receptors recognize is not known. Repertoires were generated with immunoSEQ multiplex PCR, while TCRdb's copy carries only in-frame clones and drops some. Of around 41,000 clones listed, around 76% were seen once; the top ten hold roughly 6.3%. The sample was PBMCs, taken from a glioma patient whose treatment included an IDH1 peptide vaccine. These receptors all come from a woman between 40 and 55 years old with glioma. Some clones in this sample may be carry-over from other donors' samples.

This clone was detected a few times. The V and J genes are TRBV25-1 and TRBJ2-5; TRBD1 matches 7 bases. The CDR3 runs to 15 residues. V shed 8 bases and J 1 base; nucleotides not matched to a gene: 10. Germline lookup yields CDR1 MGHDK and CDR2 SYGVNS. The CDR3 sequence: CASRPSDRAQETQYF. The CDR3 DNA is TGTGCCAGCCGACCCTCCGACAGGGCCCAAGAGACCCAGTACTTC.

The chain employs TRBV18 and TRBJ2-3; 7 nucleotides agree with TRBD1. Germline CDR1 and CDR2: KGHSH and LQKENI. The length of the CDR3 is 12 residues. V lost 3 bases to trimming and J lost 6 bases; unmatched junction nucleotides: 0. CDR3 in amino acids: CASSPRGDTQYF. In nucleotides, the CDR3 is TGTGCCAGCTCACCCAGGGGGGATACGCAGTATTTT.

This chain connects TRBV7-2 to TRBJ1-3; 8 nucleotides line up with TRBD1. The CDR3 is 14 residues long. After removal of 5 bases from V and 4 bases from J, the junction contained 4 bases not matched to a gene. Germline V gene lookup returns CDR1 SGHTA and CDR2 FQGNSA. The CDR3, as DNA: TGTGCCAGCAGCCCACGGACAGGGGGAAACACCATATATTTT. Encoded protein: CASSPRTGGNTIYF.

This clone appeared a few times. V is TRBV23-1 and J is TRBJ1-2, with 8 bases that match TRBD1. TRBV23-1 is designated an ORF whose function remains uncertain. With 8 bases clipped from V and 8 bases from J, the junction kept 13 bases outside the gene matches. The CDR3 sequence is 14 residues long. CDR3 sequence (DNA): TGCGCCAGCGGATACAGACAGGGGAGGGAGGGCTACACCTTC. The encoded protein is CASGYRQGREGYTF.

V and J are TRBV23-1 and TRBJ2-7; TRBD1 is a possible D gene (5 bases). Being an ORF, TRBV23-1 has a function that is uncertain. The CDR3 length is 14 residues. Trimming pared 8 bases from V and 3 bases from J, leaving 17 bases between. CDR3 bases: TGCGCCAGCCCCCTCCCCGGCCAGGGCTACGAGCAGTACTTC. It yields the protein CASPLPGQGYEQYF.

This sequence joins TRBV7-9 and TRBJ2-7; D is unresolved. This CDR3 has 13 residues. V gave up 2 bases and J gave up 6 bases, with 11 bases separating them. The germline V gene encodes CDR1 SEHNR and CDR2 FQNEAQ (reference sequence). This CDR3 is CASSLRPLPEQYF. DNA for the CDR3: TGTGCCAGCAGCTTACGTCCGCTTCCCGAGCAGTACTTC.

CDR3 bases: TGCGCCAGCAGCCTTGGAGGGAATGAGCAGTTCTTC. Translated, it gives CASSLGGNEQFF. The J gene is TRBJ2-1, the V gene TRBV4-3, with a tentative D call TRBD2 (6 bases). The CDR3 is 12 residues long. V was cut by 4 bases and J by 7 bases, with 8 bases left in between. CDR1 is LGHNA and CDR2 is YSLEER in the germline V gene.

This rearrangement joins TRBV2 to TRBJ2-3; D is undetermined. V dropped 7 bases and J dropped 2 bases, with 10 bases sitting between them. Germline assignment: CDR1 SNHLY and CDR2 FYNNEI. The CDR3 is 13 residues long. The CDR3 DNA follows: TGTGCCAGCAATGGACCCTTCACAGATACGCAGTATTTT. It encodes CASNGPFTDTQYF. Full variable domain (outside the CDR3, taken from reference TRBV2 and TRBJ2-3): EPEVTQTPSHQVTQMGQEVILRCVPISNHLYFYWYRQILGQKVEFLVSFYNNEISEKSEIFDDQFSVERPDGSNFTLKIRSTKLEDSAMYFCASNGPFTDTQYFGPGTRLTVL.

This chain connects TRBV29-1 to TRBJ2-1, with TRBD2 matching 7 bases. The germline V gene has CDR1 SQVTM and CDR2 ANQGSEA. V shed 7 bases and J 8 bases; nucleotides not matched to a gene: 14. This CDR3 comprises 14 residues. CDR3 in amino acids: CSGRQGGSQHEQFF. The CDR3 DNA is TGCAGCGGGAGGCAGGGAGGGAGCCAGCATGAGCAGTTCTTC.

This clone is medium-sized (0.01 to 0.1%) in the sample. The rearrangement joins TRBV5-1 to TRBJ1-2; 8 bases are shared with TRBD1. This CDR3 spans 15 amino acids. J gave up 5 bases and V 0 bases, and 6 bases lay outside the gene matches. Germline assignment: CDR1 SGHRS and CDR2 YFSETQ. Here the CDR3 reads CASSLGQGLTYGYTF. In DNA, the CDR3 is TGCGCCAGCAGCTTGGGACAGGGGTTAACGTATGGCTACACCTTC.

Here the CDR3 reads CASSIDSNTGELFF. For the CDR3, the DNA is TGTGCCAGTAGTATCGATTCGAACACCGGGGAGCTGTTTTTT. The chain joins TRBV19 to TRBJ2-2; D is unclear. The V gene lost 3 bases and the J gene lost 0 bases, with 5 bases spanning the gap. CDR3 length: 14 residues. CDR1 LNHDA and CDR2 SQIVND come from the germline V gene (reference sequence).

The genes are TRBV25-1 and TRBJ2-3, with D maybe TRBD2 (6 bases). V was shortened by 6 bases and J by 6 bases, with 16 bases between the two germline ends. Germline values: CDR1 MGHDK, CDR2 SYGVNS. This CDR3 is built from 14 residues. CDR3 coding DNA: TGTGCCAGCAGGGTGGAGGGATCCGCGGATACGCAGTATTTT. It specifies CASRVEGSADTQYF.

The sample holds one count of this clone. The chain couples TRBV6-1 to TRBJ2-5, with D maybe TRBD2 (7 bases). The germline V gene has CDR1 MNHNS and CDR2 SASEGT. V was trimmed by 11 bases and J by 5 bases, leaving 12 bases between them. The CDR3 runs to 11 residues. The CDR3 spells CAQGGVETQYF. The CDR3 DNA is TGTGCCCAAGGGGGGGTGGAGACCCAGTACTTC.

This clone was seen only a few times. The CDR3 region has the DNA TGTGCCAGCAGCGTAGTTCCAGCGGGGGGATACAATGAGCAGTTCTTC. Encoded protein: CASSVVPAGGYNEQFF. The chain links TRBV9 to TRBJ2-1, with 9 bases that match TRBD2. Germline CDR1 reads SGDLS; CDR2 reads YYNGEE. This CDR3 region has 16 residues. The J segment lost 4 bases and the V segment lost 0 bases, leaving 5 bases of the junction unmatched.

The chain joins TRBV6-5 to TRBJ2-4; 11 nucleotides agree with TRBD1. Germline V gene lookup returns CDR1 MNHEY and CDR2 SVGAGI. CDR3 length: 14 residues. The ends lost 2 bases at V and 7 bases at J; junction bases unmatched: 1. CDR3: CASSYGQGANIQYF. CDR3 DNA sequence: TGTGCCAGCAGTTACGGACAGGGGGCTAACATTCAGTACTTC.

The genes are TRBV9 and TRBJ2-7; TRBD1 might be the D (5 bases). Germline V gene sequence: CDR1 SGDLS, CDR2 YYNGEE. There are 14 residues in the CDR3. V was trimmed by 2 bases and J by 3 bases, leaving 12 bases between them. CDR3 bases: TGTGCCAGCAGCGTCGCAGACAGATTCTACGAGCAGTACTTC. Translation gives CASSVADRFYEQYF.

The rearrangement uses TRBV6-1 and TRBJ1-1; tentative D call: TRBD1 (5 bases). The CDR3 covers 13 residues. The V end was cut by 6 bases, the J end by 7 bases, with 15 bases between. Germline assignment: CDR1 MNHNS and CDR2 SASEGT. CDR3 sequence: CASSINGRGEAFF. CDR3 sequence (DNA): TGTGCCAGCAGCATAAATGGGAGGGGTGAAGCTTTCTTT.

This clone was seen a few times. The rearrangement joins TRBV14 to TRBJ2-2; maybe TRBD1 (6 bases). Germline CDR1 SGHDN, CDR2 FVKESK. The CDR3 is 14 amino acids. Deletions cut 3 bases from V and 1 base from J, with 6 bases between. The CDR3, as DNA: TGTGCCAGCAGCCAGACAGGGAACACCGGGGAGCTGTTTTTT. Amino acid sequence: CASSQTGNTGELFF.

This clone was seen a single time. The genes are TRBV4-3 and TRBJ1-4; no firm D call. The V end was cut by 4 bases, the J end by 6 bases, with 9 bases between. Germline lookup yields CDR1 LGHNA and CDR2 YSLEER. This CDR3 comprises 13 residues. DNA of the CDR3: TGCGCCAGCAGCCCACTGGGTGATGAAAAACTGTTTTTT. The encoded protein is CASSPLGDEKLFF.

The CDR3 region is CASSGRFEQTGELFF. DNA for the CDR3: TGTGCCAGCAGCGGACGGTTCGAGCAAACCGGGGAGCTGTTTTTT. The chain combines TRBV9 with TRBJ2-2; D uncertain. This CDR3 has 15 residues. The germline V gene encodes CDR1 SGDLS and CDR2 YYNGEE. V shed 3 bases and J shed 5 bases, with 14 bases lying between them.

The CDR3 bases are TGTGCCAGCAGGAGGGAGGGGCAAAGCACTGAAGCTTTCTTT. The encoded protein is CASRREGQSTEAFF. This rearrangement joins TRBV6-5 to TRBJ1-1; a possible D gene is TRBD1 (5 bases). V was clipped by 6 bases and J by 4 bases, with 15 bases between them. Looked up from germline, CDR1 is MNHEY and CDR2 is SVGAGI. This CDR3 comprises 14 residues.

The gene calls are TRBV2 and TRBJ1-2; D might be TRBD1 (6 bases). The V and J ends lost 5 bases and 6 bases respectively, with 22 bases between them. CDR1 and CDR2 from the germline V gene are SNHLY and FYNNEI. This CDR3 has 16 amino acids. The chain's CDR3 is CASSPRTAAVPDGYTF. In nucleotides, the CDR3 is TGTGCCAGCAGTCCGCGGACAGCAGCCGTACCAGATGGCTACACCTTC.

This clone was seen a handful of times. This chain connects TRBV9 to TRBJ1-1; the D gene is possibly TRBD1 (5 bases). CDR1 is SGDLS, CDR2 YYNGEE, per germline. CDR3 size: 15 residues. V lost 5 bases and J lost 1, with 15 bases in between. In DNA form, the CDR3 reads TGTGCCAGCAGTGTCTCGGGACGCAGGAACACTGAAGCTTTCTTT. Its translation: CASSVSGRRNTEAFF.

The chain has TRBV6-5 and TRBJ2-7; 9 bases align to TRBD1. V shed 6 bases and J 2 bases; nucleotides not matched to a gene: 2. CDR3 length: 13 residues. Germline assignment: CDR1 MNHEY and CDR2 SVGAGI. The CDR3 protein is CASSRTGAYEQYF. The CDR3 DNA reads as TGTGCCAGCAGCCGGACAGGGGCCTACGAGCAGTACTTC.

The chain joins TRBV5-1 to TRBJ2-2, with 8 bases aligning to TRBD1. The trim removed 0 bases at V and 7 bases at J, leaving 8 bases unmatched. CDR3 length equals 16 residues. Germline V gene data show CDR1 as SGHRS and CDR2 as YFSETQ. DNA of the CDR3: TGCGCCAGCAGCTTGGTCGGACAGGGTAGGAACGGGGAGCTGTTTTTT. It is translated as CASSLVGQGRNGELFF.

The rearrangement links TRBV6-4 to TRBJ1-2; D call uncertain. Germline assignment: CDR1 MRHNA and CDR2 SNTAGT. The length of the CDR3 is 14 residues. V lost 9 bases and J 0 bases, leaving 14 bases between the germline ends. This CDR3 reads CARALRPPNYGYTF. CDR3 coding DNA: TGTGCCAGGGCTTTGAGACCACCTAACTATGGCTACACCTTC.

Only one count was recorded for this clone. This chain uses TRBV19 with TRBJ2-2, with D perhaps matching TRBD1 (5 bases). The CDR3 sequence is 13 residues long. Per germline, CDR1 LNHDA and CDR2 SQIVND (reference sequence). The V and J ends lost 3 bases and 9 bases respectively, with 11 bases between them. The DNA for the CDR3 is TGTGCCAGTAGTATGAGCTTGGACAGGGAGCTGTTTTTT. Protein: CASSMSLDRELFF.

This chain connects TRBV15 to TRBJ2-5, with 12 bases identical to TRBD2. V gave up 4 bases and J gave up 4 bases; unmatched junction bases: 7. This CDR3 has 16 amino acids. Germline lookup yields CDR1 LNHNV and CDR2 YYDKDF (reference sequence). The CDR3 DNA reads as TGTGCCACCAGCACCAACCTAGCGGGGGGGGGAGAGACCCAGTACTTC. Protein product: CATSTNLAGGGETQYF.